One and the same sample provided the 16 T cell receptor beta chains below, sequenced in a study of post-analysis software for immune sequencing data. Whole-study results and caveats: The five TRBV segments detected at higher frequency in patients than in controls included TRBV5-6, TRBV5-1 and TRBV20-1.

The antigens for these receptors are not known. Tagging with unique molecular identifiers was a feature of the TCR beta cDNA libraries. TCRdb re-called the PCR reads through MiXCR, storing one row per CDR3 protein. Among about 500,000 distinct CDR3 sequences listed, 40% to 55% were seen once. Input material: blood. These receptors were obtained from a girl under 18 with multiple sclerosis.

The chain is built from TRBV20-1 and TRBJ2-7; 7 nucleotides agree with TRBD1. CDR3 length: 11 residues. V shed 8 bases, J shed 1 base, and the junction held 2 bases outside the gene matches. Per germline, CDR1 DFQATT and CDR2 SNEGSKA (reference sequence). The CDR3 sequence: CSMGQSYEQYF. In DNA, the CDR3 is TGCAGTATGGGACAGTCCTACGAGCAGTACTTC.

This clonotype was counted a few times. The rearrangement uses TRBV12-3 or TRBV12-4 and TRBJ1-2; TRBD1 aligns across 7 bases. The CDR3 has 14 residues. J gave up 4 bases and V 7 bases, and 9 bases lay outside the gene matches. Here the CDR3 reads CASTDWTGSYGYTF. The CDR3 DNA is TGTGCCAGCACCGATTGGACAGGTTCCTATGGCTACACCTTC.

The J gene is TRBJ1-2, the V gene TRBV18, with 7 bases identical to TRBD1. The CDR3 extends over 13 amino acids. Germline CDR1 reads KGHSH; CDR2 reads LQKENI. J gave up 6 bases and V 3 bases, and 4 bases lay outside the gene matches. This CDR3 is CASSPDRLNGYTF. CDR3 bases: TGTGCCAGCTCACCGGACAGGCTAAATGGCTACACCTTC.

This clonotype was recorded once. The chain combines TRBV15 with TRBJ2-3; TRBD2 aligns across 9 bases. The length of the CDR3 is 15 residues. CDR1 and CDR2 (germline): LNHNV, YYDKDF (reference sequence). The V gene end was trimmed by 5 bases and the J gene end by 4 bases; junction bases not matched to a gene: 7. CDR3 sequence (DNA): TGTGCCACCAGCCGAGGGGGACTAGCTTCAGATACGCAGTATTTT. Its translation is CATSRGGLASDTQYF.

The V and J genes are TRBV4-1 and TRBJ2-7; 7 bases map to TRBD2. The CDR3 is 16 residues long. V shed 2 bases and J 2 bases; nucleotides not matched to a gene: 9. Germline V CDR1 and CDR2: MGHRA, YSYEKL. Written as DNA, the CDR3 is TGCGCCAGCAGCCAACCGTCCGGGACTACTACCTACGAGCAGTACTTC. It is translated as CASSQPSGTTTYEQYF.

The V gene is TRBV27, the J gene TRBJ2-3; 7 bases map to TRBD2. This CDR3 is built from 14 residues. Germline CDR1 reads MNHEY; CDR2 reads SMNVEV (reference sequence). The J segment lost 5 bases and the V segment lost 1 base, leaving 3 bases of the junction unmatched. CDR3 in DNA: TGTGCCAGCAGTTTATTCACGGGGGGAGATACGCAGTATTTT. Translation gives CASSLFTGGDTQYF.

This sequence joins TRBV24-1 and TRBJ2-7; tentatively, D is TRBD1 (6 bases). Per germline, CDR1 KGHDR and CDR2 SFDVKD. Trimming removed 0 bases at V and 0 bases at J, with 20 bases between. The CDR3 runs 19 residues. The CDR3: CATSDLTQPFDRISYEQYF. In DNA, the CDR3 is TGTGCCACCAGTGATTTGACCCAACCCTTCGACAGGATCTCCTACGAGCAGTACTTC.

The chain combines TRBV29-1 with TRBJ2-1; D is perhaps TRBD2 (6 bases). Trimming took off 6 bases at V and 6 bases at J, with 15 bases between the two ends. CDR1 and CDR2 from the germline V gene are SQVTM and ANQGSEA. The CDR3 has 13 residues. The CDR3 protein is CSVSRDFSNEQFF. CDR3 nucleotides: TGCAGCGTGAGCCGGGACTTCAGCAATGAGCAGTTCTTC.

Regarding this clonotype: One end of the junction varies from germline; a read error may be responsible. This chain joins TRBV5-1 and TRBJ2-7; D assignment may be TRBD1 or TRBD2 (6 bases each). The CDR3 covers 14 residues. CDR1 SGHRS and CDR2 YFSETQ come from the germline V gene. CDR3: CATSVSPEGGEQYF. For the CDR3, the DNA is TGCGCCACCAGCGTTTCCCCGGAGGGGGGCGAGCAGTACTTC.

V is TRBV2 and J is TRBJ2-1; 8 bases are a match to TRBD1. The CDR3 has 17 residues. Per germline, CDR1 SNHLY and CDR2 FYNNEI. Trimming removed 6 bases from V and 5 bases from J; junction bases left unmatched: 15. CDR3 region: CASSGPATGVSHNEQFF. Written as DNA, the CDR3 is TGTGCCAGCAGCGGCCCTGCGACAGGGGTGAGTCACAATGAGCAGTTCTTC.

Here the CDR3 DNA reads TGTGCCAGCAGTCCTATGGGATCTGGCTATGAGCAGTTCTTC. Its translation: CASSPMGSGYEQFF. The gene calls are TRBV27 and TRBJ2-1; unclear D gene. Trimming left V 5 bases short and J 8 bases short, with 16 bases between. Germline CDR1 MNHEY, CDR2 SMNVEV (reference sequence). The CDR3 covers 14 residues.

This sequence joins TRBV20-1 and TRBJ2-7, with a tentative D call TRBD1 (6 bases). CDR1 is DFQATT and CDR2 is SNEGSKA in the germline V gene (reference sequence). The ends were cut back, 0 bases at V and 0 bases at J, with 15 bases in the middle. This CDR3 is built from 16 residues. CDR3 sequence (DNA): TGCAGTGCTAGAGATCCCCTTCGGGACAACTCCTACGAGCAGTACTTC. Translated: CSARDPLRDNSYEQYF.

This clonotype was counted only a few times. The chain combines TRBV6-5 with TRBJ1-1; maybe TRBD1 (6 bases). The CDR3 spans 15 residues. Germline assignment: CDR1 MNHEY and CDR2 SVGAGI. Trimming removed 6 bases at V and 0 bases at J, with 14 bases between. The CDR3 region has the DNA TGTGCCAGCAGCCCTGACAGGCGACTGAACACTGAAGCTTTCTTT. Its protein is CASSPDRRLNTEAFF.

In this sample, this clonotype turned up a few times. This chain uses TRBV5-1 with TRBJ2-3; TRBD1 might be the D (6 bases). Germline CDR1 and CDR2: SGHRS and YFSETQ. The CDR3 covers 13 residues. V was pared by 3 bases and J by 3 bases, with 8 bases between. CDR3 nucleotide sequence: TGCGCCAGCAGCTCACAGGGTACAGATACGCAGTATTTT. Amino acid sequence: CASSSQGTDTQYF.

In this sample, this clonotype turned up once. Its ends do not fully match the called genes, so a read error is possible. The chain links TRBV6-5 to TRBJ1-5; 7 bases fit TRBD1. This CDR3 spans 16 amino acids. Per germline, CDR1 MNHEY and CDR2 SVGAGI. The CDR3, as DNA: TGTGCCAGCAGTTCCACAGGGGCGGATAGCAATCAGTCCCAGCATTTT. Translation gives CASSSTGADSNQSQHF.

This chain links TRBV12-3 or TRBV12-4 with TRBJ2-3, with 9 bases that match TRBD2. There are 15 residues in the CDR3. After removal of 7 bases from V and 5 bases from J, the junction contained 10 bases not matched to a gene. The CDR3 here is CASMIAGVELDTQYF. In DNA, the CDR3 is TGTGCCAGCATGATAGCGGGAGTGGAGTTAGATACGCAGTATTTT.